This T cell receptor beta chain is drawn from a study of T cell repertoires in cytomegalovirus infection. Looking at the study overall: TCR beta signatures that were public indicated CMV infection and matching HLA type. Overall study results and limits: What dominated the ex vivo response were HLA-C-restricted CMV-specific TCR beta clonotypes. The cumulative frequency of public TCR beta families distinguished individuals who carried CMV together with the relevant HLA.

TCRdb re-analysed the reads in MiXCR, keeping a single row per CDR3 protein. The data contain 400,000 or so distinct CDR3 sequences, approximately 32% of them seen just once; the ten biggest clones take up approximately 14%. The CDR3 length is 14 residues. The V end lost 2 bases, the J end lost 2 bases, and 9 bases lay between the germline ends. Germline V gene data show CDR1 as SGHDT and CDR2 as YYEEEE. This clonotype was counted between two and nine times. The antigen remains unidentified. The sequence was collected from a human donor in good health (CMV status not recorded). Some clones in this sample may be carry-over from other donors' samples. The rearrangement joins TRBV5-6 to TRBJ2-3; D is possibly TRBD1 (5 bases). Specimen: PBMCs. CDR3 residues: CASSLSGNTDTQYF. DNA for the CDR3: TGTGCCAGCAGCTTATCAGGGAACACAGATACGCAGTATTTT.